Listed here are 9 T cell receptor beta chains from one sample, sequenced in a study of cytomegalovirus exposure and HLA in healthy donors. Researchers ran the PCR with 60 Vbeta and 13 Jbeta primers. TCRdb's table, derived via immunoSEQ multiplex PCR, lists solely in-frame clones and lacks some. Here the sample spans 120,000 or so clones, 15% to 17% being singletons. The sequenced material came from PBMCs. These receptors all come from a woman younger than 30 in good health and CMV-seronegative.

There are a few counts of this clone. This chain uses TRBV4-1 with TRBJ1-4; tentatively, D is TRBD1 (5 bases). CDR1 MGHRA and CDR2 YSYEKL come from the germline V gene. The CDR3 loop spans 14 amino acids. V was trimmed by 4 bases and J by 8 bases, leaving 14 bases between them. This chain's CDR3 is CASSLGHLREKLFF. The CDR3 nucleotides read TGCGCCAGCAGCCTCGGACATCTTAGGGAAAAACTGTTTTTT.

The sample holds a few counts of this clone. CDR3 region: CASSESLGTGLSYNEQFF. DNA for the CDR3: TGCGCCAGCAGTGAGTCCCTCGGGACAGGACTCTCCTACAATGAGCAGTTCTTC. The rearrangement uses TRBV10-1 and TRBJ2-1, with 8 positions matching TRBD1. Losses at the gene ends were 0 bases for V and 0 bases for J; bases not matched to a gene: 7. Germline V lookup: CDR1 WNHNN, CDR2 SYGVQD (reference sequence). The CDR3 length is 18 residues.

The table lists this clone with a few counts. V usage is TRBV25-1 and J usage is TRBJ2-1; 8 bases fit TRBD1. Germline loops: CDR1 MGHDK, CDR2 SYGVNS. This CDR3 contains 14 residues. V was clipped by 3 bases and J by 5 bases; unmatched bases: 3. The CDR3: CASSDRGLDNEQFF. For the CDR3, the DNA is TGTGCCAGCAGTGACAGGGGGCTGGACAATGAGCAGTTCTTC.

The chain carries TRBV5-1 and TRBJ2-7; tentative D call: TRBD2 (6 bases). CDR3 length: 14 residues. Germline assignment: CDR1 SGHRS and CDR2 YFSETQ. Trimming removed 4 bases at V and 1 base at J, with 12 bases between. The CDR3 loop reads CASSRGGTSYEQYF. Here the CDR3 DNA reads TGCGCCAGCAGCCGAGGAGGGACGTCCTACGAGCAGTACTTC.

This clone was observed a few times. The rearrangement joins TRBV6-5 to TRBJ2-1; 9 bases align to TRBD1. The V and J ends lost 4 bases and 1 base, in that order; junction bases with no gene match: 2. The CDR3 is made up of 15 amino acids. Per germline, CDR1 MNHEY and CDR2 SVGAGI. CDR3 loop: CASSSTGGSYNEQFF. Here the CDR3 DNA reads TGTGCCAGCAGTTCGACAGGGGGATCCTACAATGAGCAGTTCTTC.

This clone came up a few times. V usage is TRBV5-1 and J usage is TRBJ2-1; TRBD2 agrees at 7 bases. J gave up 2 bases and V 0 bases, and 11 bases lay outside the gene matches. Germline V gives CDR1 SGHRS, CDR2 YFSETQ. The CDR3 consists of 18 residues. The CDR3 protein is CASSLVQQAGRTYNEQFF. The CDR3, as DNA: TGCGCCAGCAGCTTGGTGCAGCAAGCCGGGAGGACCTACAATGAGCAGTTCTTC.

This clone was counted a few times. This chain uses TRBV14 with TRBJ2-3, with D tentatively TRBD2 (6 bases). The CDR3 is made up of 14 amino acids. V was clipped by 4 bases and J by 1 base, with 9 bases between them. Looked up from germline, CDR1 is SGHDN and CDR2 is FVKESK. The CDR3 DNA is TGTGCCAGCAGCCTGGGACTCCGCACAGATACGCAGTATTTT. This encodes CASSLGLRTDTQYF.

This clone has more than one count but fewer than ten. The V gene is TRBV30, the J gene TRBJ2-5; tentatively, D is TRBD1 (6 bases). The CDR3 contains 15 residues. From germline, CDR1 is GTSNPN and CDR2 SVGIG (reference sequence). V lost 1 base, J lost 0 bases, and 12 bases lay in between. The DNA for the CDR3 is TGTGCCTGGAGTGAACACCGGGACAACCAAGAGACCCAGTACTTC. The encoded protein is CAWSEHRDNQETQYF. Full variable domain (outside the CDR3, taken from reference TRBV30 and TRBJ2-5): SQTIHQWPATLVQPVGSPLSLECTVEGTSNPNLYWYRQAAGRGLQLLFYSVGIGQISSEVPQNLSASRPQDRQFILSSKKLLLSDSGFYLCAWSEHRDNQETQYFGPGTRLLVL.

A few counts support this clone. The chain uses TRBV2 and TRBJ2-7; no firm D call. The germline V gene has CDR1 SNHLY and CDR2 FYNNEI. The CDR3 is 11 residues long. Trimming removed 6 bases at V and 5 bases at J, with 8 bases between. CDR3 protein: CASRGFDEQYF. The CDR3 DNA reads as TGTGCCAGCAGGGGCTTTGACGAGCAGTACTTC.